These 22 T cell receptor beta chains were all obtained from the same sample, sequenced in a study of cytomegalovirus exposure and HLA in healthy donors. PCR primers comprised 60 Vbeta and 13 Jbeta primers. Assay: immunoSEQ multiplex PCR; the TCRdb copy retains only in-frame clones and omits some. This sample carries under 200,000 clones, around 84% of them seen once, and the ten largest clones take around 2.8%. Sequencing was done on a sample of PBMCs. The receptors derive from a woman aged 45-59 years in good health and CMV-seropositive.

This chain uses TRBV5-1 with TRBJ2-6; a weak D match, TRBD2 (6 bases). The CDR3 consists of 15 residues. V was shortened by 4 bases and J by 0 bases, with 8 bases between the two germline ends. Germline loops: CDR1 SGHRS, CDR2 YFSETQ. The CDR3 bases are TGCGCCAGCAGCGGGGGGAGCTCTGGGGCCAACGTCCTGACTTTC. It translates to CASSGGSSGANVLTF.

The V call is TRBV18, the J call TRBJ2-3, with TRBD2 matching over 13 bases. Trimming cost V 6 bases and J 6 bases; bases outside gene matches: 12. Germline V gene lookup returns CDR1 KGHSH and CDR2 LQKENI. CDR3 length equals 17 residues. DNA of the CDR3: TGTGCCAGCTCTCCGGGACTAGCGGGGTTCAAAGGGGATACGCAGTATTTT. It encodes CASSPGLAGFKGDTQYF. Combining the CDR3 with reference TRBV18 and TRBJ2-3 gives the whole variable domain NAGVMQNPRHLVRRRGQEARLRCSPMKGHSHVYWYRQLPEEGLKFMVYLQKENIIDESGMPKERFSAEFPKEGPSILRIQQVVRGDSAAYFCASSPGLAGFKGDTQYFGPGTRLTVL.

CDR3 sequence reads: CASSLGQGGQPQHF. CDR3 nucleotides: TGTGCCAGCAGCTTGGGACAGGGAGGCCAGCCCCAGCATTTT. This sequence joins TRBV9 and TRBJ1-5; 9 nucleotides align to TRBD1. CDR3 size: 14 residues. V shed 4 bases and J 7 bases; nucleotides not matched to a gene: 6. In germline, CDR1 is SGDLS, CDR2 YYNGEE.

The rearrangement joins TRBV7-9 to TRBJ1-2; D perhaps matches TRBD1 (5 bases). The germline gives CDR1 SEHNR, CDR2 FQNEAQ (reference sequence). Trimming stripped 5 bases from V and 3 bases from J, with 16 bases between. The CDR3 sequence is 15 residues long. CDR3 protein: CASSPVQEGYYGYTF. The CDR3 coding sequence is TGTGCCAGCAGCCCAGTACAGGAGGGCTACTATGGCTACACCTTC.

This clone was counted between two and nine times. This rearrangement joins TRBV5-6 to TRBJ2-6, with D maybe TRBD1 (5 bases). Germline V gene data show CDR1 as SGHDT and CDR2 as YYEEEE. There are 17 residues in the CDR3. V was trimmed by 0 bases and J by 0 bases, leaving 10 bases between them. The chain's CDR3 is CASSLGQFTSGANVLTF. CDR3 nucleotides: TGTGCCAGCAGCTTGGGACAGTTTACCTCTGGGGCCAACGTCCTGACTTTC.

The J gene is TRBJ2-7, the V gene TRBV28, with D maybe TRBD2 (6 bases). The CDR3 is made up of 16 amino acids. Per germline, CDR1 MDHEN and CDR2 SYDVKM. V was pared by 4 bases and J by 0 bases, with 16 bases between. Here the CDR3 reads CASSYPFGGTSYEQYF. As DNA, the CDR3 is TGTGCCAGCAGTTATCCTTTTGGGGGGACCTCCTACGAGCAGTACTTC. The whole variable domain, filled in from reference TRBV28 and TRBJ2-7, reads DVKVTQSSRYLVKRTGEKVFLECVQDMDHENMFWYRQDPGLGLRLIYFSYDVKMKEKGDIPEGYSVSREKKERFSLILESASTNQTSMYLCASSYPFGGTSYEQYFGPGTRLTVT.

The J gene is TRBJ1-4, the V gene TRBV5-4; 10 nucleotides line up with TRBD1. After removal of 5 bases from V and 12 bases from J, the junction contained 4 bases not matched to a gene. This CDR3 region has 12 residues. Germline CDR1 reads SGHNT; CDR2 reads YYREEE (reference sequence). CDR3 loop: CASRLDRGELFF. The CDR3 bases are TGTGCCAGCAGACTGGACAGGGGGGAACTGTTTTTT.

This chain links TRBV5-1 with TRBJ1-2, with D unclear. The CDR3 loop spans 13 amino acids. The V end was cut by 2 bases, the J end by 4 bases, with 9 bases between. Per the germline V gene, CDR1 is SGHRS and CDR2 is YFSETQ. This CDR3 is CASSFPSTYGYTF. The CDR3 DNA reads TGCGCCAGCAGCTTCCCCTCTACCTATGGCTACACCTTC.

This rearrangement joins TRBV19 to TRBJ1-2, with TRBD1 identical over 9 bases. The CDR3 runs 12 residues. J was trimmed by 7 bases and V by 4 bases; bases with no gene match: 1. Germline CDR1 is LNHDA and CDR2 is SQIVND (reference sequence). Here the CDR3 DNA reads TGTGCCAGTAGTACGACAGGGGGTGGCTACACCTTC. The encoded protein is CASSTTGGGYTF.

The chain couples TRBV23-1 to TRBJ2-5, with TRBD1 as a possible D gene (6 bases). TRBV23-1 belongs to the ORF category, with a function that is uncertain. The CDR3 is made up of 13 amino acids. Trimming left V 4 bases short and J 7 bases short, with 13 bases between. The CDR3 DNA follows: TGCGCCAGCAGTCCGGGGACAATAGGGACCCAGTACTTC. The encoded protein is CASSPGTIGTQYF.

V gene TRBV5-4 combines with J gene TRBJ2-1, with 10 bases aligning to TRBD2. Germline assignment: CDR1 SGHNT and CDR2 YYREEE (reference sequence). CDR3 size: 14 residues. The V and J ends lost 10 bases and 7 bases, in that order; junction bases with no gene match: 11. CDR3: CAGLSGGAGNEQFF. CDR3 nucleotide sequence: TGTGCCGGGCTAAGCGGGGGGGCGGGTAATGAGCAGTTCTTC.

The chain is built from TRBV6-6 and TRBJ1-2; D might be TRBD1 (5 bases). The CDR3 has 14 amino acids. Per the germline V gene, CDR1 is MNHNY and CDR2 is SVGAGI (reference sequence). Trimming stripped 2 bases from V and 4 bases from J, with 11 bases between. The CDR3 sequence is CASSYAGRPYGYTF. For the CDR3, the DNA is TGTGCCAGCAGTTACGCAGGGCGTCCCTATGGCTACACCTTC.

The rearrangement joins TRBV4-2 to TRBJ1-1, with D unresolved. The CDR3 is 15 amino acids. Germline CDR1 reads LGHNA; CDR2 reads YNFKEQ. V was cut by 0 bases and J by 2 bases, with 10 bases left in between. CDR3: CASSQDGWANTEAFF. In DNA, the CDR3 is TGTGCCAGCAGCCAAGATGGGTGGGCAAACACTGAAGCTTTCTTT.

This chain joins TRBV5-1 and TRBJ2-7; 10 nucleotides line up with TRBD2. Germline lookup yields CDR1 SGHRS and CDR2 YFSETQ. The trim removed 0 bases at V and 2 bases at J, leaving 2 bases unmatched. The CDR3 totals 15 residues. This CDR3 reads CASSLEGLATYEQYF. The CDR3 DNA is TGCGCCAGCAGCTTGGAGGGACTAGCGACCTACGAGCAGTACTTC.

The rearrangement joins TRBV5-1 to TRBJ2-1, with a weak D call TRBD1 (7 bases). Trimming took off 4 bases at V and 1 base at J, with 12 bases between the two ends. There are 15 residues in the CDR3. Per germline, CDR1 SGHRS and CDR2 YFSETQ. The CDR3, as DNA: TGCGCCAGCAGCATTCAGGGGGGTTCCTACAATGAGCAGTTCTTC. It codes for CASSIQGGSYNEQFF.

V gene TRBV10-2 combines with J gene TRBJ2-5; 9 nucleotides line up with TRBD2. The CDR3 is 15 amino acids. V lost 3 bases to trimming and J lost 5 bases; unmatched junction nucleotides: 7. From germline, CDR1 is WSHSY and CDR2 SAAADI. The CDR3 nucleotides read TGCGCCAGCAGTGATCCGGGACTAGCTCGCGAGACCCAGTACTTC. It is translated as CASSDPGLARETQYF.

CDR3 amino acids: CASSLTSGGLGTGELFF. The CDR3 coding sequence is TGTGCCAGCAGCTTGACTAGCGGGGGGCTCGGCACCGGGGAGCTGTTTTTT. The chain uses TRBV9 and TRBJ2-2, with TRBD2 identical over 13 bases. This CDR3 is 17 amino acids long. CDR1 and CDR2 (germline): SGDLS, YYNGEE. With 4 bases clipped from V and 4 bases from J, the junction kept 7 bases outside the gene matches.

The chain has TRBV7-3 and TRBJ2-2; D is unresolved. This CDR3 contains 12 residues. V lost 6 bases and J lost 2, with 4 bases in between. Germline CDR1 is SGHTA and CDR2 is FQGTGA. CDR3 nucleotides: TGTGCCAGCAGACAAAACACCGGGGAGCTGTTTTTT. Translation: CASRQNTGELFF.

The V call is TRBV7-2, the J call TRBJ2-2; D not certain. V was cut by 0 bases and J by 4 bases, with 12 bases left in between. Germline V CDR1 and CDR2: SGHTA, FQGNSA. The CDR3 is 16 amino acids. CDR3 loop: CASSLALTQPTGELFF. In DNA form, the CDR3 reads TGTGCCAGCAGCTTAGCGTTAACACAGCCCACCGGGGAGCTGTTTTTT.

The chain employs TRBV27 and TRBJ1-2, with TRBD1 matching over 11 bases. CDR1 and CDR2 from the germline V gene are MNHEY and SMNVEV (reference sequence). V lost 1 base, J lost 6 bases, and 4 bases stayed unmatched. The CDR3 has 15 amino acids. The CDR3: CASSLFGQGAHGYTF. The CDR3 bases are TGTGCCAGCAGTTTATTCGGACAGGGGGCGCATGGCTACACCTTC.

This clone was seen only once. This sequence joins TRBV6-1 and TRBJ2-2, with D unclear. CDR1 is MNHNS and CDR2 is SASEGT in the germline V gene. The length of the CDR3 is 14 residues. The V end was cut by 6 bases, the J end by 1 base, with 9 bases between. CDR3 DNA: TGTGCCAGCAGACAGACCATGAACACCGGGGAGCTGTTTTTT. This codes for CASRQTMNTGELFF.

The V gene is TRBV5-4, the J gene TRBJ2-7, with no clear D. Trimming removed 3 bases at V and 3 bases at J, with 4 bases between. The germline V gene has CDR1 SGHNT and CDR2 YYREEE (reference sequence). This CDR3 region has 11 residues. The CDR3 coding sequence is TGTGCCAGCAGCTCCATCTACGAGCAGTACTTC. This translates into CASSSIYEQYF.